This T cell receptor beta chain was recovered during a study of CD8 T cells in Susac syndrome. Study results and limitations: Only a relatively small number of individuals were included in the TCR sequencing and HLA analysis.

FACS was used to enrich TEMRA cells, whereas the CD8+ and CD4+ T cells were obtained by negative isolation. To note about this clonotype: The antigen remains unidentified.

Trimming pared 1 base from V and 3 bases from J, leaving 8 bases between. Germline assignment: CDR1 SGHTA and CDR2 FQGTGA. This CDR3 contains 14 residues. RNA was extracted with the RNeasy kit, and a quantity of 0.5 to 1 ug was reverse transcribed using random hexamers. Amplification of TCR beta CDR3 by immunoSEQ multiplex PCR spanned 54 Vbeta and 13 Jbeta. From the immunoSEQ multiplex PCR reads, TCRdb called clonotypes with MiXCR, one entry per CDR3 protein. This sample has roughly 130,000 distinct CDR3 sequences, with around 94% found just once. The sample taken for sequencing was CD4+ T cells from PBMCs. The chain joins TRBV7-3 to TRBJ2-3; D is ambiguous. This clonotype was sampled from a human donor with multiple sclerosis. Here the CDR3 reads CASSLRHSTDTQYF. Here the CDR3 DNA reads TGTGCCAGCAGCTTAAGGCATTCAACAGATACGCAGTATTTT.